This TCR beta chain was sequenced in a study of blood T cell repertoires in COVID-19. As regards this clone: The sample has other DNA sequences that encode this CDR3 too.

Sequencing used immunoSEQ multiplex PCR; TCRdb keeps in-frame clones, though not all of them. The table includes 450,000 or so clones, roughly 87% detected once. The CDR3 is 15 amino acids. After removal of 4 bases from V and 2 bases from J, the junction contained 4 bases not matched to a gene. Germline V gives CDR1 MGHRA, CDR2 YSYEKL. This sequence was found in a man younger than 35 with COVID-19, enrolled during active disease. This rearrangement joins TRBV4-1 to TRBJ1-2; TRBD1 matches at 10 bases. The sample consisted of peripheral blood. In DNA form, the CDR3 reads TGCGCCAGCAGCCTTAGGGGACAGGGGAACTATGGCTACACCTTC. It encodes CASSLRGQGNYGYTF.